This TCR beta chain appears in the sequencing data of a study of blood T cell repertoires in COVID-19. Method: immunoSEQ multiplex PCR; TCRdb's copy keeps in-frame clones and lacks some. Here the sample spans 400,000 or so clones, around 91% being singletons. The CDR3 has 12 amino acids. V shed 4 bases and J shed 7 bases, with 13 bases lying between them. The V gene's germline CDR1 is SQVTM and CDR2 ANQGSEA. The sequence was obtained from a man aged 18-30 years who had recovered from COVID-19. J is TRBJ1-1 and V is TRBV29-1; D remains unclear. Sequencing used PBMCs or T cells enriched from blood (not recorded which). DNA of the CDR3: TGCAGCGTTGGAGGCACAATGAATGAAGCTTTCTTT. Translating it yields CSVGGTMNEAFF.